These T cell receptor beta chains were read from a single sample in a study of vaccination and CD4 T cells after COVID-19. Antigens of these TCRs are unknown. TCRdb reprocessed the PCR reads via MiXCR and lists one record per CDR3 protein. The sample lists about 10,000 distinct CDR3 sequences; over 20% were seen once. The sample in question was CD4+ T cells from blood, cultured in vitro, obtained before SARS-CoV-2 vaccination. These receptor sequences come from a human donor who received a COVID-19 vaccine. The CDR3 runs from the conserved cysteine through the conserved F or W. D genes are given only for firm matches. Not all rows give a size; the values are once, few, many and, for expanded clones, a class.

cdr3_aa,cdr3_nt,v_call,d_call,j_call,clone_size
CASSLTRSDREGYTF,TGTGCCAGCAGCTTAACGCGCTCGGACCGGGAAGGCTACACCTTC,TRBV7-9,.,TRBJ1-2,few
CATSKTGFEETQYF,TGTGCCACCAGTAAGACCGGGTTTGAGGAGACCCAGTACTTC,TRBV24-1,.,TRBJ2-5,few
CASSSGTSGGEETQYF,TGTGCCAGCAGTTCGGGGACTAGCGGGGGGGAAGAGACCCAGTACTTC,TRBV6-2/TRBV6-3,TRBD2,TRBJ2-5,few
CATSGGGAENTEAFF,TGTGCCACCAGTGGGGGCGGGGCGGAGAACACTGAAGCTTTCTTT,TRBV24-1,.,TRBJ1-1,.
CASSSRGGRAENTEAFF,TGTGCCAGCAGTTCAAGAGGGGGCAGGGCTGAGAACACTGAAGCTTTCTTT,TRBV12-3/TRBV12-4,TRBD1,TRBJ1-1,few
CASSISGLAGGSSYNEQFF,TGTGCCAGTAGTATCTCTGGACTAGCGGGGGGTTCTTCCTACAATGAGCAGTTCTTC,TRBV19,TRBD2,TRBJ2-1,few
CAWRGMNYNSPLHF,TGTGCCTGGAGGGGGATGAATTATAATTCACCCCTCCACTTT,TRBV30,.,TRBJ1-6,.
CASSLGTGGYGYTF,TGTGCCAGCAGTTTAGGGACAGGGGGCTATGGCTACACCTTC,TRBV12-3/TRBV12-4,TRBD1,TRBJ1-2,.
CASSPINRGNYGYTF,TGTGCCAGCTCACCAATAAACAGGGGAAACTATGGCTACACCTTC,TRBV18,TRBD1,TRBJ1-2,.
CASSVPSGTDNTEAFF,TGTGCCAGCAGCGTCCCCTCCGGGACAGATAACACTGAAGCTTTCTTT,TRBV9,TRBD1,TRBJ1-1,.
CASSLGAGSSYSPLHF,TGTGCCAGCAGCTTAGGGGCCGGGTCATCTTATTCACCCCTCCACTTT,TRBV11-2,.,TRBJ1-6,.
CSARDVGSGGGSYNEQFF,TGCAGTGCTAGAGATGTAGGTAGCGGGGGAGGCTCCTACAATGAGCAGTTCTTC,TRBV20-1,TRBD2,TRBJ2-1,few
CSARTSYQMYEQYF,TGCAGTGCTCGGACTAGCTATCAGATGTACGAGCAGTACTTC,TRBV20-1,TRBD2,TRBJ2-7,.
CSARDAGTYEQYF,TGCAGTGCTAGAGATGCCGGCACCTACGAGCAGTACTTC,TRBV20-1,.,TRBJ2-7,few
CASSGNPYEQYF,TGCGCCAGCAGTGGCAACCCCTACGAGCAGTACTTC,TRBV10-1,.,TRBJ2-7,.
CASTKWGTNTGELFF,TGTGCCAGCACCAAGTGGGGGACGAACACCGGGGAGCTGTTTTTT,TRBV7-2,.,TRBJ2-2,.
CASRFSVYSANETQYF,TGTGCCAGCAGATTCAGCGTCTACTCCGCTAATGAGACCCAGTACTTC,TRBV6-1,.,TRBJ2-5,.
CASSPQQSIPEAFF,TGTGCCAGCTCACCACAACAGAGTATACCCGAAGCTTTCTTT,TRBV18,.,TRBJ1-1,.
CASSFMTSGGAETQYF,TGTGCCAGCAGCTTCATGACTAGCGGGGGGGCCGAGACGCAGTATTTT,TRBV7-6,TRBD2,TRBJ2-3,few